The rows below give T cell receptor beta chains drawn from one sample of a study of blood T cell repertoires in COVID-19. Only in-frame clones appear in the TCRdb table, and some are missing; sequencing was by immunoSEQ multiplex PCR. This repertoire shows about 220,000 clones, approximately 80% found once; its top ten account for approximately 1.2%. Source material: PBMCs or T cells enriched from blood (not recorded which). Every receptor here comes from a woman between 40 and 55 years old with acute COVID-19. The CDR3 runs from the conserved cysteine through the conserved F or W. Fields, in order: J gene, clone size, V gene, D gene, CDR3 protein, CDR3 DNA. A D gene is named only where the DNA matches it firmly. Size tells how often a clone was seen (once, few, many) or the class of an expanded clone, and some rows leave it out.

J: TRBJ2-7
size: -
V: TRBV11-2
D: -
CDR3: CASSLSQGIVEQYF
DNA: TGTGCCAGCAGCTTAAGTCAGGGAATCGTGGAGCAGTACTTC

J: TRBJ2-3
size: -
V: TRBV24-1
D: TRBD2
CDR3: CATSDQILAGASTDTQYF
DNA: TGTGCCACCAGTGACCAGATTCTAGCGGGGGCTAGCACAGATACGCAGTATTTT

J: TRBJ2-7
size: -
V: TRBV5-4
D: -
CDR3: CASSPEASSYEQYF
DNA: TGTGCCAGCAGCCCTGAGGCAAGCTCCTACGAGCAGTACTTC

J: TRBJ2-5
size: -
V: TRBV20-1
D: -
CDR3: CSASDSAGPQETQYF
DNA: TGCAGTGCTAGTGATTCGGCGGGACCTCAAGAGACCCAGTACTTC

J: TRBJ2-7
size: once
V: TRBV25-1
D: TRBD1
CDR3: CASSPPGQGPHEQYF
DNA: TGTGCCAGCAGTCCCCCGGGACAGGGGCCACACGAGCAGTACTTC

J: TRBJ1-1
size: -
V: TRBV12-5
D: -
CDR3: CASGRDGQNTEAFF
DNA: TGTGCTAGTGGCCGTGATGGGCAGAACACTGAAGCTTTCTTT

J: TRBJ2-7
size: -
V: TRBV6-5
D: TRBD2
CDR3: CASSWEGHEQYF
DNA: TGTGCCAGCAGCTGGGAGGGCCACGAGCAGTACTTC

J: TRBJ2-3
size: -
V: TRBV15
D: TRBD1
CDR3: CATSSHRGRPSTDTQYF
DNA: TGTGCCACCAGCAGCCACAGGGGGCGCCCCAGCACAGATACGCAGTATTTT

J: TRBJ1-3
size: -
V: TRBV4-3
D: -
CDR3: CASSQDHLSGARGNTIYF
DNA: TGCGCCAGCAGCCAAGATCACTTAAGTGGGGCGAGGGGAAACACCATATATTTT

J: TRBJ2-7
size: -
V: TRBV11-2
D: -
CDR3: CASSLSPSSQTRAYEQYF
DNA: TGTGCCAGCAGCTTATCGCCCAGTTCACAAACCAGGGCCTACGAGCAGTACTTC

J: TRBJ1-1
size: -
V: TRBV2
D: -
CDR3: CASSSDGSGTEAFF
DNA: TGTGCCAGCAGTTCTGACGGGAGCGGGACTGAAGCTTTCTTT

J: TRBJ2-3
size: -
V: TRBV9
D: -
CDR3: CASSVGQGRGKGTDTQYF
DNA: TGTGCCAGCAGCGTAGGGCAGGGGAGGGGTAAAGGTACAGATACGCAGTATTTT

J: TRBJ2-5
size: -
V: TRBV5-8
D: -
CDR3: CASSSDSYQETQYF
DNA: TGTGCCAGCAGCTCGGACTCCTACCAAGAGACCCAGTACTTC

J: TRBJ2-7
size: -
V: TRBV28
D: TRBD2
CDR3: CASSSPGTSGRIYEQYF
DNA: TGTGCCAGCAGTTCTCCAGGGACTAGCGGGAGGATATACGAGCAGTACTTC

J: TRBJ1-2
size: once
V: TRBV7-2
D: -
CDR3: CASSLGGDGGYTF
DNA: TGTGCCAGCAGCTTAGGCGGGGACGGGGGCTACACCTTC

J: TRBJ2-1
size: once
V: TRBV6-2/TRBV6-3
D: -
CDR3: CASSYRGAGYNEQFF
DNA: TGTGCCAGCAGTTATCGGGGGGCAGGCTACAATGAGCAGTTCTTC

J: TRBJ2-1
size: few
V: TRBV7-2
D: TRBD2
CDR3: CASSLDGRGLGEQFF
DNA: TGTGCCAGCAGCTTAGACGGGCGGGGGTTAGGTGAGCAGTTCTTC

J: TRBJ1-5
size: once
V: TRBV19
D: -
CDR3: CASSGARGVSNQPQHF
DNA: TGTGCCAGTAGTGGTGCCAGGGGCGTTAGCAATCAGCCCCAGCATTTT

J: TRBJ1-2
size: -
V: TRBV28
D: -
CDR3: CASRTGNRNGYTF
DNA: TGTGCCAGCAGAACAGGGAATAGGAATGGCTACACCTTC

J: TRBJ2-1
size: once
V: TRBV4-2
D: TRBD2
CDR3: CASSPGLAASEQFF
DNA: TGTGCCAGCAGCCCGGGACTAGCGGCAAGTGAGCAGTTCTTC

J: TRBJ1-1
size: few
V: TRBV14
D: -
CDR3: CASSRPGHLNTEAFF
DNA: TGTGCCAGCAGCCGGCCGGGACACCTGAACACTGAAGCTTTCTTT

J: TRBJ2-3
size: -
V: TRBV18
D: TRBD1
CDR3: CASSPPGQGFTDTQYF
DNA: TGTGCCAGCTCACCACCCGGACAGGGCTTCACGGATACGCAGTATTTT

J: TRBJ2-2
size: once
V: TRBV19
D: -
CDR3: CASSITFWSGGAPDTGELFF
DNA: TGTGCCAGTAGTATAACGTTCTGGTCGGGGGGCGCTCCGGACACCGGGGAGCTGTTTTTT